A selection of T cell receptor beta chains follows, all from one sample in a study of OX40 agonist ivuxolimab in advanced cancers. Assay: immunoSEQ multiplex PCR; the TCRdb copy retains only in-frame clones and omits some. The table has almost 70,000 clones, approximately 90% seen once; the top ten hold around 8.3%. Sequences were derived from CD4+ or CD8+ T cells sorted from blood, sampled in a trial of the OX40 agonist ivuxolimab. Every receptor here comes from an adult with an advanced solid tumor such as melanoma, head and neck, liver or kidney cancer. The CDR3 runs from the conserved cysteine through the conserved F or W. The order of the fields is clone size, D gene, V gene, J gene, CDR3 DNA, CDR3 protein. A D gene is named only where the DNA matches it firmly. For some rows the clone size is stated as once, few or many, or as a class when expanded; others skip it.

abundance: -
d_gene: TRBD2
v_gene: TRBV9
j_gene: TRBJ2-5
CDR3nt: TGTGCCAGCAGCGTTCAAGCGGGGGGGCAGGAGACCCAGTACTTC
CDR3aa: CASSVQAGGQETQYF

abundance: -
d_gene: TRBD1
v_gene: TRBV15
j_gene: TRBJ2-7
CDR3nt: TGTGCCACCAGCAGAGACAGGGGGCGCGAGCAGTACTTC
CDR3aa: CATSRDRGREQYF

abundance: -
d_gene: -
v_gene: TRBV5-1
j_gene: TRBJ2-7
CDR3nt: TGCGCCAGCAGCTTGGTCCCGAGCGAGCAGTACTTC
CDR3aa: CASSLVPSEQYF

abundance: -
d_gene: -
v_gene: TRBV19
j_gene: TRBJ2-1
CDR3nt: TGTGCCAGTAGTATAAACCCCCAGGGAGTAGGCACCTACAATGAGCAGTTCTTC
CDR3aa: CASSINPQGVGTYNEQFF

abundance: once
d_gene: TRBD2
v_gene: TRBV6-1
j_gene: TRBJ2-3
CDR3nt: TGTGCCAGCGGGACTAGCGGCACAGATACGCAGTATTTT
CDR3aa: CASGTSGTDTQYF

abundance: -
d_gene: -
v_gene: TRBV25-1
j_gene: TRBJ1-3
CDR3nt: TGTGCCAGCAGTGATTTTCGGCGGGGGACTGGAAACACCATATATTTT
CDR3aa: CASSDFRRGTGNTIYF

abundance: -
d_gene: TRBD2
v_gene: TRBV7-2
j_gene: TRBJ2-3
CDR3nt: TGTGCCAGCAGCTTTCTAGCGGGGGGGCAAAATACGCAGTATTTT
CDR3aa: CASSFLAGGQNTQYF

abundance: -
d_gene: -
v_gene: TRBV30
j_gene: TRBJ2-1
CDR3nt: TGTGCCTGGAGTAGAGGGGGCTCCTACAATGAGCAGTTCTTC
CDR3aa: CAWSRGGSYNEQFF

abundance: -
d_gene: -
v_gene: TRBV5-1
j_gene: TRBJ2-2
CDR3nt: TGCGCCAGCAGCTTCATCCGGGAAAGGGAGCTGTTTTTT
CDR3aa: CASSFIRERELFF

abundance: -
d_gene: TRBD2
v_gene: TRBV5-1
j_gene: TRBJ2-2
CDR3nt: TGCGCCAGCAGCTTAGGGACTACAGGCACCGGGGAGCTGTTTTTT
CDR3aa: CASSLGTTGTGELFF

abundance: -
d_gene: -
v_gene: TRBV11-2
j_gene: TRBJ1-2
CDR3nt: TGTGCCAGCAGCTTCGAGATATCCGGCGGCTACACCTTC
CDR3aa: CASSFEISGGYTF

abundance: -
d_gene: -
v_gene: TRBV6-5
j_gene: TRBJ1-5
CDR3nt: TGTGCCAGCAGTTACAGGGACGGTAGCAATCAGCCCCAGCATTTT
CDR3aa: CASSYRDGSNQPQHF

abundance: few
d_gene: -
v_gene: TRBV11-2
j_gene: TRBJ2-7
CDR3nt: TGTGCCAGCAGCTTTTACAGGAGCTCCTACGAGCAGTACTTC
CDR3aa: CASSFYRSSYEQYF

abundance: -
d_gene: -
v_gene: TRBV30
j_gene: TRBJ2-1
CDR3nt: TGTGCCTGGAGTGTACAGTTACCCCACTCCTACAATGAGCAGTTCTTC
CDR3aa: CAWSVQLPHSYNEQFF

abundance: -
d_gene: -
v_gene: TRBV6-1
j_gene: TRBJ2-1
CDR3nt: TGTGCCAGCAGTGAGGTCACGGCGTCCAATGAGCAGTTCTTC
CDR3aa: CASSEVTASNEQFF

abundance: -
d_gene: TRBD1
v_gene: TRBV28
j_gene: TRBJ1-6
CDR3nt: TGTGCCAGCAGTTTATTCCGGACAGGGAATTCACCCCTCCACTTT
CDR3aa: CASSLFRTGNSPLHF

abundance: -
d_gene: -
v_gene: TRBV11-1
j_gene: TRBJ1-3
CDR3nt: TGTGCCAGCAGCTCGTTCGGTAAGGTACTCTCTGGAAACACCATATATTTT
CDR3aa: CASSSFGKVLSGNTIYF

abundance: -
d_gene: TRBD1
v_gene: TRBV5-1
j_gene: TRBJ2-1
CDR3nt: TGCGCCAGCAGAGCCGGGACAGGGCCATTTGAGCAGTTCTTC
CDR3aa: CASRAGTGPFEQFF

abundance: few
d_gene: TRBD2
v_gene: TRBV15
j_gene: TRBJ2-3
CDR3nt: TGTGCCACCAGCAGAGATCTTGCGGGGGGCGGATTCACAGATACGCAGTATTTT
CDR3aa: CATSRDLAGGGFTDTQYF

abundance: -
d_gene: -
v_gene: TRBV5-1
j_gene: TRBJ1-3
CDR3nt: TGCGCCAGCAGTCTCGGAGGTTCAGGGGTCTCTGGAAACACCATATATTTT
CDR3aa: CASSLGGSGVSGNTIYF

abundance: -
d_gene: TRBD1
v_gene: TRBV28
j_gene: TRBJ1-1
CDR3nt: TGTGCCAGCGATGACAGGGGGTCGGGCACTGAAGCTTTCTTT
CDR3aa: CASDDRGSGTEAFF

abundance: -
d_gene: -
v_gene: TRBV19
j_gene: TRBJ1-1
CDR3nt: TGTGCCAGTAGTCCTCGAGAGACTGAAGCTTTCTTT
CDR3aa: CASSPRETEAFF

abundance: -
d_gene: TRBD2
v_gene: TRBV6-1
j_gene: TRBJ2-1
CDR3nt: TGTGCCAGCCGACAGGCGGGAGGTGAGCAGTTCTTC
CDR3aa: CASRQAGGEQFF

abundance: -
d_gene: -
v_gene: TRBV5-1
j_gene: TRBJ1-4
CDR3nt: TGCGCCAGCAGCTTGGACAGCGCAACTAATGAAAAACTGTTTTTT
CDR3aa: CASSLDSATNEKLFF

abundance: -
d_gene: TRBD1
v_gene: TRBV2
j_gene: TRBJ2-7
CDR3nt: TGTGCCAGCAGGGGGGACAGGGGGCCTGTCCGATCTTCTAACGAGCAGTACTTC
CDR3aa: CASRGDRGPVRSSNEQYF

abundance: -
d_gene: -
v_gene: TRBV29-1
j_gene: TRBJ2-3
CDR3nt: TGCAGCGTTGATGTAGATACGCAGTATTTT
CDR3aa: CSVDVDTQYF

abundance: -
d_gene: TRBD2
v_gene: TRBV19
j_gene: TRBJ2-1
CDR3nt: TGTGCCAGTAGTATCGGGTCGGGACTAGGTAGCGATGAGCAGTTCTTC
CDR3aa: CASSIGSGLGSDEQFF

abundance: -
d_gene: -
v_gene: TRBV28
j_gene: TRBJ2-6
CDR3nt: TGTGCCAGCAGTTTCGACTGGGGAGAGTTTATCTCTGGGGCCAACGTCCTGACTTTC
CDR3aa: CASSFDWGEFISGANVLTF

abundance: -
d_gene: TRBD1
v_gene: TRBV30
j_gene: TRBJ1-2
CDR3nt: TGTGCCTGGAGTTACGACAGGGTAGTCTATGGCTACACCTTC
CDR3aa: CAWSYDRVVYGYTF

abundance: -
d_gene: -
v_gene: TRBV5-1
j_gene: TRBJ2-5
CDR3nt: TGCGCCAGCAGCTTCAACGAAGAGACCCAGTACTTC
CDR3aa: CASSFNEETQYF

abundance: -
d_gene: -
v_gene: TRBV2
j_gene: TRBJ1-2
CDR3nt: TGTGCCAGCAGACTTACGGACGGAAGATATGGCTACACCTTC
CDR3aa: CASRLTDGRYGYTF

abundance: -
d_gene: -
v_gene: TRBV2
j_gene: TRBJ1-6
CDR3nt: TGTGCCAGCACCAGGACAGACAATTCACCCCTCCACTTT
CDR3aa: CASTRTDNSPLHF

abundance: -
d_gene: -
v_gene: TRBV27
j_gene: TRBJ1-6
CDR3nt: TGTGCCAGCAGTTTTAGGGTTCGGTCACCCCTCCACTTT
CDR3aa: CASSFRVRSPLHF

abundance: -
d_gene: -
v_gene: TRBV29-1
j_gene: TRBJ1-4
CDR3nt: TGCAGCGGCCTCCCGGGAGATGAGGAAAAACTGTTTTTT
CDR3aa: CSGLPGDEEKLFF

abundance: -
d_gene: -
v_gene: TRBV5-1
j_gene: TRBJ2-1
CDR3nt: TGCGCCAGCAGCTTGGGCACTAGTCCGGGCGACAATGAGCAGTTCTTC
CDR3aa: CASSLGTSPGDNEQFF

abundance: -
d_gene: -
v_gene: TRBV18
j_gene: TRBJ2-1
CDR3nt: TGTGCCAGCTCACCACAGGGGGGGTACAATGAGCAGTTCTTC
CDR3aa: CASSPQGGYNEQFF

abundance: -
d_gene: -
v_gene: TRBV6-5
j_gene: TRBJ2-7
CDR3nt: TGTGCCAGCAGTTACTTCCAGTTCGGTCCCTACGAGCAGTACTTC
CDR3aa: CASSYFQFGPYEQYF

abundance: -
d_gene: -
v_gene: TRBV11-3
j_gene: TRBJ2-7
CDR3nt: TGTGCCAGCAGCCTATCAGGCAGCTCCTACGAGCAGTACTTC
CDR3aa: CASSLSGSSYEQYF